This T cell receptor beta chain was identified during a study of vaccination effects on CD4 cells after COVID-19. The wider study: Antigen-specific CD4+ T cells expanded by the ViraFEST assay with viral peptide pools were then sequenced.

Using immunoSEQ multiplex PCR, the repertoire was profiled, and TCRdb retains in-frame clones only, with some absent. The table has tens of thousands of clones, roughly 80% seen once. CD4+ T cell isolation took place after more than eight days of culture. Either the BNT162b2 or mRNA-1273 vaccine was given to participants in two doses. Nucleocapsid antibody tests were negative, and the vaccine recipients had no prior SARS-CoV-2 infection. Half the medium was replaced with IL-2 medium on days 3 and 7. In regard to this clone: The antigen is unknown.

CDR1 and CDR2 from the germline V gene are DFQATT and SNEGSKA (reference sequence). This CDR3 spans 13 amino acids. V shed 3 bases and J shed 2 bases, with 8 bases lying between them. Study observations and caveats: Clonal contraction was marked in infection- and vaccine-induced clones late after vaccination.

The sample consisted of CD4+ T cells from PBMCs cultured without peptide, taken after COVID-19 vaccination. This TCR was sampled from a human donor who received a COVID-19 vaccine. The chain couples TRBV20-1 to TRBJ2-1; no clear D. Here the CDR3 reads CSASRRTYNEQFF. CDR3 in DNA: TGCAGTGCTAGTCGCAGGACCTACAATGAGCAGTTCTTC.